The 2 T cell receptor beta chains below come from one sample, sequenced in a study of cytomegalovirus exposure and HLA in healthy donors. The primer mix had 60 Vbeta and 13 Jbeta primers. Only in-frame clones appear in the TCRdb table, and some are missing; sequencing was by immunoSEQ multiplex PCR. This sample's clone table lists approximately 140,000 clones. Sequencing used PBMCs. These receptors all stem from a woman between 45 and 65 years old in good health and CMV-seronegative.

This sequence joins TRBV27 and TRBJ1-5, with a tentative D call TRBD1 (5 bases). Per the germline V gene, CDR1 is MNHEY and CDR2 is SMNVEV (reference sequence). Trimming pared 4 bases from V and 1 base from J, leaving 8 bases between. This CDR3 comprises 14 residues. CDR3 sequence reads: CASSYQGSNQPQHF. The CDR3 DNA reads TGTGCCAGCAGTTATCAGGGAAGCAATCAGCCCCAGCATTTT.

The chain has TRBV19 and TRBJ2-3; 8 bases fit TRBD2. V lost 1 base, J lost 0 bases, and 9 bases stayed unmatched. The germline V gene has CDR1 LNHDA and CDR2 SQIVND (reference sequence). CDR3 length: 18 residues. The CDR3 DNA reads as TGTGCCAGTAGTATAGCTGGAGCGGGAGCTCCTAGCACAGATACGCAGTATTTT. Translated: CASSIAGAGAPSTDTQYF.